This record covers a single TCR beta chain. Its matching antigen is unknown. This sample stems from a study of cytomegalovirus exposure and HLA in healthy donors. Whole-study findings and limits: Only CMV serostatus was available as immune exposure information. It emerged from a later analysis that several of the most significant clusters appeared to be linked to common viral pathogens.

The PCR was carried out with 60 Vbeta primers and 13 Jbeta primers. Profiled with immunoSEQ multiplex PCR; TCRdb holds only in-frame clones, not every one. The table for this sample gives 150,000 to 200,000 clones. The CDR3 extends over 13 amino acids. Trimming removed 2 bases from V and 7 bases from J, with 11 bases in between. CDR1 and CDR2 (germline): MNHEY, SVGAGI. This sequence originates from a woman in her sixties in good health and CMV-seronegative. The genes are TRBV6-5 and TRBJ1-2, with D unclear. Sequencing used PBMCs. CDR3 DNA sequence: TGTGCCAGCAGTTACATGGGAGCCACTGGCTACACCTTC. Its protein is CASSYMGATGYTF.